A single sample is the source of the 3 T cell receptor beta chains below, sequenced in a study of blood T cells in healthy people across ages (dated by TCRdb to 2014 to 2015). Library construction relied on 5' RACE. Sequencing was performed on an Illumina HiSeq 2500. A second PCR of roughly 6 to 12 cycles was performed with a sample-barcoded 5' primer and a J-beta primer mix. Using fastp at Q25 and MiXCR, TCRdb reprocessed the public reads and kept productive beta chains. Rows with a matching CDR3 protein are joined into one entry that keeps the most common DNA and genes. Within this sample are under 1 million distinct CDR3 sequences, with approximately 44% of them counted one time only. Approximately 20% of the sample belongs to the ten largest clones. The sequencing input was blood. Source of these receptors: a man aged 60 to 69 in good health.

The chain employs TRBV20-1 and TRBJ2-1, with TRBD2 matching over 11 bases. J lost 4 bases, V lost 5 bases, and 7 bases had no gene match. Germline V gives CDR1 DFQATT, CDR2 SNEGSKA (reference sequence). The CDR3 length is 15 residues. The CDR3: CSAVGVAGGYNEQFF. CDR3 nucleotide sequence: TGCAGTGCTGTAGGGGTAGCGGGAGGGTACAATGAGCAGTTCTTC.

To note about this clonotype: This clone may be a read error of a much larger clone one base away. The chain recombines TRBV11-1 with TRBJ2-7; 10 nucleotides agree with TRBD1. CDR3 length: 15 residues. V shed 2 bases, J shed 10 bases, and the junction held 11 bases outside the gene matches. The germline CDR1 and CDR2 sequences are SGHAT and FQDESV (reference sequence). Here the CDR3 reads CASSLSGTGDDTQYF. CDR3 coding DNA: TGTGCCAGCAGCTTATCAGGGACAGGGGACGATACCCAGTACTTC.

This clonotype was detected a few times. The chain recombines TRBV20-1 with TRBJ2-1; TRBD2 agrees at 14 bases. Losses at the gene ends were 4 bases for V and 7 bases for J; bases not matched to a gene: 6. Germline V gene sequence: CDR1 DFQATT, CDR2 SNEGSKA (reference sequence). CDR3 length equals 15 residues. The CDR3 bases are TGCAGTGCTACGAGACTAGCGGGGGGGTATAATGAGCAGTTCTTC. This codes for CSATRLAGGYNEQFF.